These T cell receptor beta chains were read from a single sample in a study of blood T cell repertoires in COVID-19. This table comes from immunoSEQ multiplex PCR, and its TCRdb copy is limited to in-frame clones, with some not included. This table holds some 83,000 clones, roughly 82% found once. Specimen: peripheral blood. The receptor set was obtained from a man aged 45-60 years with acute or convalescent COVID-19. The CDR3 runs from the conserved cysteine through the conserved F or W. D genes are given only for firm matches. Some rows mark clone size as missing; the rest say once, few, many or name a class of expanded clone.

size	V	D	J	DNA	CDR3
once	TRBV7-9	NA	TRBJ1-2	TGTGCCAGCAGCTACGACTCCTATGGCTACACCTTC	CASSYDSYGYTF
NA	TRBV30	NA	TRBJ2-4	TGTGCCTGGAGTGTAGAGGCAAACATTCAGTACTTC	CAWSVEANIQYF
NA	TRBV19	TRBD2	TRBJ2-5	TGTGCCAGTAGCCCTGGACTAGCAGGAGAGACCCAGTACTTC	CASSPGLAGETQYF
NA	TRBV9	TRBD1	TRBJ2-3	TGTGCCAGCAGCACTACCGGGACAGACATTCAAACGCAGTATTTT	CASSTTGTDIQTQYF
NA	TRBV2	NA	TRBJ1-5	TGTGCCAGCAGTGAATTTAGGACGGGACAGCCCCAGCATTTT	CASSEFRTGQPQHF
NA	TRBV28	NA	TRBJ2-5	TGTGCCAGCAGTTCCCGGCGGGAACAAGAGACCCAGTACTTC	CASSSRREQETQYF
NA	TRBV4-2	NA	TRBJ1-1	TGTGCCAGCAGCCAAGATCAGCCGCGGACTGAAGCTTTCTTT	CASSQDQPRTEAFF
NA	TRBV5-4	TRBD2	TRBJ2-1	TGTGCCAGCAGCCCTTTCCACAGGACTAGCGGCTACAATGAGCAGTTCTTC	CASSPFHRTSGYNEQFF
NA	TRBV7-9	NA	TRBJ1-2	TGTGCCAGCAGCGTTGACAGCTATGGCTACACCTTC	CASSVDSYGYTF
NA	TRBV5-4	TRBD1	TRBJ1-4	TGTGCCAGCAGCTTGGCCGGGGGACAGGGTGCAACTAATGAAAAACTGTTTTTT	CASSLAGGQGATNEKLFF
NA	TRBV19	TRBD2	TRBJ2-1	TGTGCCAGTAGTCTCCGGACGGGGGGAAGGGGTTACAATGAGCAGTTCTTC	CASSLRTGGRGYNEQFF
once	TRBV29-1	NA	TRBJ2-7	TGCAGCGTCCAGTCCTACGAGCAGTACTTC	CSVQSYEQYF
NA	TRBV18	NA	TRBJ2-7	TGTGCCAGCTCACTACGGACAGTGGTGAGCGAGCAGTACTTC	CASSLRTVVSEQYF
NA	TRBV5-4	NA	TRBJ2-2	TGTGCCAGCAGCTTGGGGCGGCCGAACACCGGGGAGCTGTTTTTT	CASSLGRPNTGELFF
NA	TRBV6-5	TRBD1	TRBJ1-2	TGTGCCAGCAGTTATGGACAGGGCAACTATGGCTACACCTTC	CASSYGQGNYGYTF
NA	TRBV19	NA	TRBJ1-6	TGTGCCAGTGGGCAGGGATATAATTCACCCCTCCACTTT	CASGQGYNSPLHF
NA	TRBV10-3	NA	TRBJ1-3	TGTGCCATCAGTGAGTCGAAGGCAGGCGACTCTGGAAACACCATATATTTT	CAISESKAGDSGNTIYF
once	TRBV12-5	TRBD1	TRBJ1-5	TGTGCTAGTGGTTTGGGGGACAGGGAAAATCAGCCCCAGCATTTT	CASGLGDRENQPQHF
NA	TRBV9	TRBD1	TRBJ1-4	TGTGCCAGCAGCGTAGACGGGACAGGGAATGAAAAACTGTTTTTT	CASSVDGTGNEKLFF
NA	TRBV28	NA	TRBJ1-1	TGTGCCAGCAGTTTTGACATCGCCCGTACTGAAGCTTTCTTT	CASSFDIARTEAFF
NA	TRBV6-5	TRBD1	TRBJ1-1	TGTGCCAGCAGTTACACAGGGACAGGGTCTAACACTGAAGCTTTCTTT	CASSYTGTGSNTEAFF
NA	TRBV5-1	NA	TRBJ2-3	TGCGCCAGCAGCTTACCGACAGGAGACACAGATACGCAGTATTTT	CASSLPTGDTDTQYF
few	TRBV29-1	TRBD2	TRBJ2-7	TGCAGCGTCGAATGGGGAGGGGAGCAGTACTTC	CSVEWGGEQYF
once	TRBV18	NA	TRBJ2-1	TGTGCCAGCTCACCAGGGGCAGGGCTTGATGAGCAGTTCTTC	CASSPGAGLDEQFF
NA	TRBV11-2	TRBD1	TRBJ2-2	TGTGCCAGCAGCCGACTTTTAGGGGGCCGCGGGGAGCTGTTTTTT	CASSRLLGGRGELFF
NA	TRBV4-2	NA	TRBJ1-3	TGTGCCAGCAGCCAAGTCGCGGGAAACACCATATATTTT	CASSQVAGNTIYF
NA	TRBV27	NA	TRBJ1-5	TGTGCCAGCAGTAGTCGCAGGGATAGGGGCAATCAGCCCCAGCATTTT	CASSSRRDRGNQPQHF
NA	TRBV27	NA	TRBJ2-7	TGTGCCAGCAGTTTAATGTCCCGGTCCGAGCAGTACTTC	CASSLMSRSEQYF
NA	TRBV10-3	TRBD1	TRBJ2-1	TGTGCCACATTACAGGGGGACAGGTTCAACAATGAGCAGTTCTTC	CATLQGDRFNNEQFF
NA	TRBV7-9	TRBD1	TRBJ1-1	TGTGCCAGCACTCCTTCCGGGACAGGGGAGTCGGGCACTGAAGCTTTCTTT	CASTPSGTGESGTEAFF
NA	TRBV12-3/TRBV12-4	NA	TRBJ2-1	TGTGCCAGCAGTCCCGACTCTATCAATGAGCAGTTCTTC	CASSPDSINEQFF
NA	TRBV5-4	NA	TRBJ2-5	TGTGCCAGCAGCTTGGGAGGGATGCAAGAGACCCAGTACTTC	CASSLGGMQETQYF
NA	TRBV7-2	NA	TRBJ2-5	TGTGCCAGCAGCTTATACAGGGACGCGGAGACCCAGTACTTC	CASSLYRDAETQYF
NA	TRBV27	NA	TRBJ1-3	TGTGCCAGCAGCTTTGGAAACACCATATATTTT	CASSFGNTIYF
NA	TRBV3-1/TRBV3-2	NA	TRBJ1-5	TGTGCCAGCAGCCAAAAATCAGGGGACAATCAGCCCCAGCATTTT	CASSQKSGDNQPQHF
NA	TRBV7-7	NA	TRBJ1-6	TGTGCCAGCAGCTTAGTGGGGGTCGGGGGGAAACGGAATTCACCCCTCCACTTT	CASSLVGVGGKRNSPLHF
NA	TRBV7-9	NA	TRBJ1-6	TGTGCCAGCAGCTTAGTTAGCACACCGAATTCACCCCTCCACTTT	CASSLVSTPNSPLHF
NA	TRBV5-6	NA	TRBJ1-1	TGTGCCAGCAGCTTGGCCAAACGGGCAGGGCGAATTATCGGTTTT	CASSLAKRAGRIIGF
NA	TRBV19	TRBD1	TRBJ1-5	TGTGCCAGTAGTAACCGACAGGGCAATAGCAATCAGCCCCAGCATTTT	CASSNRQGNSNQPQHF
NA	TRBV5-4	TRBD1	TRBJ1-6	TGTGCCAGCAGCTGGGGAGGGGACAGGGCGAATTCACCCCTCCACTTT	CASSWGGDRANSPLHF
NA	TRBV2	TRBD1	TRBJ2-1	TGTGCCAGCAGTCCAAGGACAGGGGGGTACAATGAGCAGTTCTTC	CASSPRTGGYNEQFF
NA	TRBV6-4	NA	TRBJ1-2	TGTGCCAGCAGTCAGGGGTTCGGCTACACCTTC	CASSQGFGYTF